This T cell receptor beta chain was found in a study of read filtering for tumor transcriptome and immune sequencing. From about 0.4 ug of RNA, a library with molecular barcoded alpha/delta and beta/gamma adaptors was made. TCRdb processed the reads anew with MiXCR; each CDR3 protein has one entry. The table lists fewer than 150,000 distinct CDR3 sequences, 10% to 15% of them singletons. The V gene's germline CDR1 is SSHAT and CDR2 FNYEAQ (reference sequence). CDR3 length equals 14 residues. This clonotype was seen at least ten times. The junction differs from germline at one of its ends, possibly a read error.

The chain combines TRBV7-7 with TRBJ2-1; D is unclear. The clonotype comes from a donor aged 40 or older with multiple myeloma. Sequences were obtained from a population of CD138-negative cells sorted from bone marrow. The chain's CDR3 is CASSLSGQYNEQFF. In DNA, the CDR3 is TGTGCTAGCAGCTTATCGGGCCAGTACAATGAGCAGTTCTTC. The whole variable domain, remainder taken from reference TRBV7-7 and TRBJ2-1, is GAGVSQSPRYKVTKRGQDVTLRCDPISSHATLYWYQQALGQGPEFLTYFNYEAQPDKSGLPSDRFSAERPEGSISTLTIQRTEQRDSAMYRCASSLSGQYNEQFFGPGTRLTVL.